The rows below give T cell receptor beta chains drawn from one sample of a study of glioma-infiltrating T cells after dendritic cell vaccination. TCRdb's copy holds only in-frame clones and misses some; the assay was immunoSEQ multiplex PCR. Seen here are nearly 85,000 clones, 80% to 90% observed once, and the top ten hold more than 3%. Sequences were derived from blood, sampled before dendritic cell vaccination. The receptors stem from a human donor with glioblastoma. Each CDR3 is given with its conserved first and last residue. Fields, in order: V gene, clone size, J gene, D gene, CDR3 DNA, CDR3 protein. A D gene is named only where the DNA matches it firmly. The size of a clone is reported for some rows only, either as once, few or many, or as a class for expanded clones.

v_gene: TRBV4-2
abundance: .
j_gene: TRBJ2-4
d_gene: .
CDR3nt: TGTGCCAGCAGCGAAACTCCATGGGGCCGGGGGAACATTCAGTACTTC
CDR3aa: CASSETPWGRGNIQYF

v_gene: TRBV5-1
abundance: .
j_gene: TRBJ1-3
d_gene: TRBD1
CDR3nt: TGCGCCAGCAGCTTATGGGACAGCCTCTCTGGAAACACCATATATTTT
CDR3aa: CASSLWDSLSGNTIYF

v_gene: TRBV5-1
abundance: .
j_gene: TRBJ2-3
d_gene: TRBD2
CDR3nt: TGCGCCAGCGCCGGGGGGTCTAGCACAGATACGCAGTATTTT
CDR3aa: CASAGGSSTDTQYF

v_gene: TRBV2
abundance: .
j_gene: TRBJ2-3
d_gene: TRBD1
CDR3nt: TGTGCCAGCACTCGACAGGGTGGCACAGATACGCAGTATTTT
CDR3aa: CASTRQGGTDTQYF

v_gene: TRBV5-1
abundance: .
j_gene: TRBJ1-1
d_gene: TRBD1
CDR3nt: TGCGCCAGCAGCCTGGACAGGGTAACAACTGAAGCTTTCTTT
CDR3aa: CASSLDRVTTEAFF

v_gene: TRBV10-3
abundance: once
j_gene: TRBJ1-1
d_gene: .
CDR3nt: TGTGCCATCAGTGAAACCAGGGGTGACACTGAAGCTTTCTTT
CDR3aa: CAISETRGDTEAFF

v_gene: TRBV27
abundance: .
j_gene: TRBJ2-2
d_gene: .
CDR3nt: TGTGCCAGCAGTGTTACCCGGTCCTTTCCGGGGGAGCTGTTTTTT
CDR3aa: CASSVTRSFPGELFF

v_gene: TRBV19
abundance: .
j_gene: TRBJ1-3
d_gene: TRBD1
CDR3nt: TGTGCCAGTAGCCATACCGGGACAGGGGGAAACACCATATATTTT
CDR3aa: CASSHTGTGGNTIYF

v_gene: TRBV29-1
abundance: .
j_gene: TRBJ1-4
d_gene: .
CDR3nt: TGCAGCGTTGAGACTTCGATCCTGACGGGGACTAATGAAAAACTGTTTTTT
CDR3aa: CSVETSILTGTNEKLFF

v_gene: TRBV5-1
abundance: .
j_gene: TRBJ1-1
d_gene: TRBD1
CDR3nt: TGCGCCAGCAGCTTGGCAGGGGGGTACACTGAAGCTTTCTTT
CDR3aa: CASSLAGGYTEAFF

v_gene: TRBV28
abundance: .
j_gene: TRBJ1-4
d_gene: .
CDR3nt: TGTGCCAGCAGTCGACAGTCAACTAATGAAAAACTGTTTTTT
CDR3aa: CASSRQSTNEKLFF

v_gene: TRBV7-9
abundance: .
j_gene: TRBJ1-2
d_gene: TRBD1
CDR3nt: TGTGCCAGCAGCTCACGCTTGCTAAGACAGGGGGGATTCTATGGCTACACCTTC
CDR3aa: CASSSRLLRQGGFYGYTF